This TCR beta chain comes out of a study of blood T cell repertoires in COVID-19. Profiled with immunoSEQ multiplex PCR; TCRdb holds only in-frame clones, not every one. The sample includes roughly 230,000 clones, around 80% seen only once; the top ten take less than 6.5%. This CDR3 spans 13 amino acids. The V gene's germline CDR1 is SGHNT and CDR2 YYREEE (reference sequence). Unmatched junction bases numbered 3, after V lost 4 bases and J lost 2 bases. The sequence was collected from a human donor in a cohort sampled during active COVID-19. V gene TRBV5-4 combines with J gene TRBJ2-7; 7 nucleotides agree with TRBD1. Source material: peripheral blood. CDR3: CASSGGQPYEQYF. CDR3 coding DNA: TGTGCCAGCAGCGGGGGACAGCCCTACGAGCAGTACTTC. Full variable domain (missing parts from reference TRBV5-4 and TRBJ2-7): ETGVTQSPTHLIKTRGQQVTLRCSSQSGHNTVSWYQQALGQGPQFIFQYYREEENGRGNFPPRFSGLQFPNYSSELNVNALELDDSALYLCASSGGQPYEQYFGPGTRLTVT.